This T cell receptor beta chain was profiled in a study of T cells in Graves' hyperthyroidism and ophthalmopathy. The CDR3 has 16 residues. Germline V lookup: CDR1 DFQATT, CDR2 SNEGSKA (reference sequence). V lost 3 bases to trimming and J lost 11 bases, with 26 bases between them. The TCR beta CDR3 regions underwent amplification using RNA transcripts as the source. The TCR CDR3 first-round RT-PCR relied on the HTBI primer set. TCRdb called the multiplex PCR reads again in MiXCR, with one record for every CDR3 protein. The sample has 550,000 to 600,000 distinct CDR3 sequences, roughly 46% seen once. This clonotype was observed a few times. The study based diagnoses on clinical symptoms, serum thyroxine and TRAb, thyroid ultrasound and orbital computed tomography.

Input material: peripheral blood or thyroid tissue (not recorded which). The TCR originated in an adult woman with Graves' disease, either hyperthyroidism or ophthalmopathy (not recorded which). This chain connects TRBV20-1 to TRBJ1-5, with a possible D match to TRBD1 (6 bases). The CDR3 protein is CSASPQTGGVEETQHF. The DNA for the CDR3 is TGCAGTGCTAGTCCCCAAACTGGGGGCGTCGAGGAGACCCAGCATTTT.